Given below is one T cell receptor (beta chain) in context. The V and J ends lost 5 bases and 4 bases, in that order; junction bases with no gene match: 1. This CDR3 comprises 13 residues. Germline CDR1 and CDR2: SGHAT and FQDESV (reference sequence). This sample was included in a study of blood T cell repertoires in COVID-19. Study information: Material from acute and convalescent COVID-19 was sourced from the United States, Italy and Spain. PBMCs, B-cell-depleted T cells, or T cells were the source of the cDNA or gDNA that made up the material.

As processed by the authors: Researchers report that nucleated cell counts were estimated from reference gene primer amplification. Repertoires were generated with immunoSEQ multiplex PCR, while TCRdb's copy carries only in-frame clones and drops some. The D gene and trimming were derived from the DNA, and the V and J assignments and clone size from that table. The sample includes 250,000 to 300,000 clones, roughly 90% seen only once; the top ten take 2.2%. The chain uses TRBV11-1 and TRBJ1-1; 10 positions match TRBD1. Sequencing was carried out using peripheral blood. The receptor was isolated from a woman aged 45-60 years who had recovered from COVID-19. In DNA, the CDR3 is TGTGCCAGCAGCCGGACAGGGGGCACTGAAGCTTTCTTT. It codes for CASSRTGGTEAFF. The full variable domain, completed using reference TRBV11-1 and TRBJ1-1, is EAEVAQSPRYKITEKSQAVAFWCDPISGHATLYWYRQILGQGPELLVQFQDESVVDDSQLPKDRFSAERLKGVDSTLKIQPAELGDSAMYLCASSRTGGTEAFFGQGTRLTVV.